These T cell receptor beta chains were read from a single sample in a study of blood T cell repertoires in COVID-19. Assay used: immunoSEQ multiplex PCR; TCRdb lists only in-frame clones, some missing. The data show about 480,000 clones, with around 89% seen just once and about 2% held by the top ten. Specimen: PBMCs or T cells enriched from blood (not recorded which). These receptors originate from a woman in her thirties or forties who had recovered from COVID-19. Both conserved end residues are part of each CDR3. D genes are given only for firm matches. Clone sizes are given selectively: once, few, many, or a class where the clone is expanded.

v_call,j_call,clone_size,d_call,cdr3_nt,cdr3_aa
TRBV29-1,TRBJ2-7,once,.,TGCAGCGTTGTAGGACTCTCATTGGGGGAGCAGTACTTC,CSVVGLSLGEQYF
TRBV4-3,TRBJ2-3,.,.,TGCGCCAGCAGCCAAGATTTAAGGGGATGGAGCGCAGATACGCAGTATTTT,CASSQDLRGWSADTQYF
TRBV25-1,TRBJ1-2,once,.,TGTGCCAGCAGTGAGAGAGGGCAGTCCTATGGCTACACCTTC,CASSERGQSYGYTF
TRBV5-1,TRBJ2-1,once,.,TGCGCCAGCAGCTTGGCGGGATACTCCTACAATGAGCAGTTCTTC,CASSLAGYSYNEQFF
TRBV5-1,TRBJ2-3,once,.,TGCGCCAGCAGCTTGGAACAGCTCACAGATACGCAGTATTTT,CASSLEQLTDTQYF
TRBV30,TRBJ1-5,.,TRBD1,TGTGCCTGGAGTGGGACAGGGGGGGGTCAGCCCCAGCATTTT,CAWSGTGGGQPQHF
TRBV25-1,TRBJ1-4,.,.,TGTGCCAGCAGTAGGACAGAAAATGAAAAACTGTTTTTT,CASSRTENEKLFF
TRBV11-2,TRBJ1-2,.,TRBD1,TGTGCCAGCAGCCGGGACAGGGACGGCTACACCTTC,CASSRDRDGYTF
TRBV4-2,TRBJ2-1,.,TRBD1,TGTGCCAGCAGCCAAGCCGGGACAGGGGAGTACAATGAGCAGTTCTTC,CASSQAGTGEYNEQFF
TRBV27,TRBJ2-7,.,.,TGTGCCAGCAGGGGGCTGACCGAACTCTACGAGCAGTACTTC,CASRGLTELYEQYF
TRBV3-1/TRBV3-2,TRBJ1-1,.,.,TGTGCCAGCAGTCCCTGGACAGCCTTAAACACTGAAGCTTTCTTT,CASSPWTALNTEAFF